The 7 T cell receptor beta chains below come from one sample, sequenced in a study of regulatory T cells in long-lasting Graves disease. Specified time point: newly diagnosed GD, antithyroid drugs for less than 3 months. The TCR library was made from RNA extracted from PBMCs. Arm-PCR with iRepertoire HTBI primers amplified the CDR3 regions for these TCR beta libraries. TCRdb ran MiXCR on the multiplex PCR reads and lists one entry per CDR3 protein. The sample carries around 400,000 distinct CDR3 sequences, 15% recorded once. The material was peripheral blood mononuclear cells (PBMCs), obtained at new diagnosis, from a patient treated with antithyroid drugs. All receptors derive from a female donor with Graves disease.

This sequence joins TRBV7-7 and TRBJ2-5, with D tentatively TRBD1 or TRBD2 (5 bases each). CDR3 size: 14 residues. Germline V lookup: CDR1 SSHAT, CDR2 FNYEAQ (reference sequence). V shed 5 bases and J shed 10 bases, with 20 bases lying between them. The CDR3 loop is CASSPLAGTEDQYF. For the CDR3, the DNA is TGTGCCAGCAGCCCCTTAGCTGGGACCGAGGACCAGTACTTC.

The chain recombines TRBV12-5 with TRBJ2-7; TRBD1 matches at 7 bases. This CDR3 spans 12 amino acids. Per germline, CDR1 LGHNT and CDR2 FRNRAP. V lost 3 bases, J lost 6 bases, and 2 bases stayed unmatched. CDR3 protein: CASGFGTAEQYF. CDR3 DNA: TGTGCTAGTGGTTTTGGGACAGCCGAGCAGTACTTC.

This rearrangement joins TRBV5-1 to TRBJ2-1; D gene ambiguous. Germline values: CDR1 SGHRS, CDR2 YFSETQ. Trimming left V 6 bases short and J 6 bases short, with 16 bases between. This CDR3 is 14 amino acids long. The CDR3 DNA follows: TGCGCCAGCACGTTAGACTCCCCTCCCAATGAGCAGTTCTTC. It translates to CASTLDSPPNEQFF.

This clonotype was found many times. The CDR3 reads CASSLPSKGTSGRTTDTQYF. In DNA form, the CDR3 reads TGTGCCAGCAGTTTACCCTCAAAGGGGACTAGCGGGAGGACAACAGATACGCAGTATTTT. The chain carries TRBV27 and TRBJ2-3, with 15 bases fitting TRBD2. Germline V gives CDR1 MNHEY, CDR2 SMNVEV (reference sequence). After removal of 2 bases from V and 3 bases from J, the junction contained 12 bases not matched to a gene. The CDR3 spans 20 residues.

This clonotype was observed many times. The chain employs TRBV7-6 and TRBJ2-2; 10 positions match TRBD2. The CDR3 is 16 amino acids. In germline, CDR1 is SGHVS, CDR2 FNYEAQ. With 3 bases clipped from V and 4 bases from J, the junction kept 5 bases outside the gene matches. CDR3 sequence: CASSFSGGPGTGELFF. Here the CDR3 DNA reads TGTGCCAGCAGCTTTAGCGGGGGGCCCGGCACCGGGGAGCTGTTTTTT. Together with reference TRBV7-6 and TRBJ2-2, the CDR3 gives the full variable domain: GAGVSQSPRYKVTKRGQDVALRCDPISGHVSLYWYRQALGQGPEFLTYFNYEAQQDKSGLPNDRFSAERPEGSISTLTIQRTEQRDSAMYRCASSFSGGPGTGELFFGEGSRLTVL.

There are many counts of this clonotype. CDR3 DNA: TGTGCCAGCAGCTTATGGGTACCGAACACCGGGGAGCTGTTTTTT. Its protein product is CASSLWVPNTGELFF. The V and J genes are TRBV13 and TRBJ2-2; D unclear. The V gene's germline CDR1 is PRHDT and CDR2 FYEKMQ (reference sequence). This CDR3 has 15 amino acids. V lost 2 bases and J 0 bases, leaving 7 bases between the germline ends.

This clonotype has ten or more counts. The chain has TRBV9 and TRBJ2-7; 13 nucleotides agree with TRBD2. V dropped 0 bases and J dropped 6; count of bases not matched to a gene: 6. The germline CDR1 and CDR2 sequences are SGDLS and YYNGEE. The CDR3 totals 16 residues. CDR3 nucleotide sequence: TGTGCCAGCAGCGTAGGCCGACTAGCGGGAGGTCTCGAGCAGTACTTC. It yields the protein CASSVGRLAGGLEQYF.